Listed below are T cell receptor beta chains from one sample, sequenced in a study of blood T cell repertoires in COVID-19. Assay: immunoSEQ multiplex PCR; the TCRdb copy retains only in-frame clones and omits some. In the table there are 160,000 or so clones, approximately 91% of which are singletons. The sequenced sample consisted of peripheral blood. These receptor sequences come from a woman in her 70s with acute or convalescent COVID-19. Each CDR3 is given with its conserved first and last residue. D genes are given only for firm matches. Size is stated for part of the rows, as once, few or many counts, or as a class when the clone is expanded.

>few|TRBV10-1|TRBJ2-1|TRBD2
CASSPRSGGASEQFF
TGCGCCAGCAGTCCCCGGAGCGGGGGGGCCAGTGAGCAGTTCTTC
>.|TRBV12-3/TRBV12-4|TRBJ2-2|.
CASQGNTGELFF
TGTGCCAGCCAGGGGAACACCGGGGAGCTGTTTTTT
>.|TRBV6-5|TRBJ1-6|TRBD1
CASGQGAYNSPLHF
TGTGCCAGCGGGCAGGGGGCCTATAATTCACCCCTCCACTTT
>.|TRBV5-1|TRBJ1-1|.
CASSLTPEGNTEAFF
TGCGCCAGCAGCTTGACGCCGGAGGGGAACACTGAAGCTTTCTTT
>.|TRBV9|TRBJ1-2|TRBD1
CASSVDRGYHGYTF
TGTGCCAGCAGCGTGGACAGGGGTTATCATGGCTACACCTTC
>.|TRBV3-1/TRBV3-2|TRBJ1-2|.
CASSQGSLNYGYTF
TGTGCCAGCAGCCAAGGTTCACTTAACTATGGCTACACCTTC
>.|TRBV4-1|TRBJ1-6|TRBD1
CASSQGGQGNSPLHF
TGCGCCAGCAGCCAAGGGGGACAGGGAAATTCACCCCTCCACTTT
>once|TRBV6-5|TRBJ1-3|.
CASHSPLGNTIYF
TGTGCCAGCCACTCCCCTCTCGGAAACACCATATATTTT
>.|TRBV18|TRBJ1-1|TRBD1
CASSPGTGEAFF
TGTGCCAGCTCACCCGGGACAGGGGAAGCTTTCTTT
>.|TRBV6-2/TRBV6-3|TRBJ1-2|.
CASTPVAGIPRYGYTF
TGTGCCAGCACCCCTGTGGCAGGGATACCAAGATATGGCTACACCTTC
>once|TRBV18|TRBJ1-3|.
CASSLIGDSGNTIYF
TGTGCCAGCTCCCTGATCGGGGACTCTGGAAACACCATATATTTT
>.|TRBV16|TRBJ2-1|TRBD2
CASSQSASGENEQFF
TGTGCCAGCAGCCAATCGGCTAGCGGGGAGAATGAGCAGTTCTTC
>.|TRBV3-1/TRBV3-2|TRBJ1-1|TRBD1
CASTLGQYTEAFF
TGTGCCAGCACCCTGGGACAGTACACTGAAGCTTTCTTT
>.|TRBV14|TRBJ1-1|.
CASSKDPWLYTEAFF
TGTGCCAGCAGCAAAGACCCCTGGCTTTACACTGAAGCTTTCTTT
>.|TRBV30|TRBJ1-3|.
CAWSIRQPVTSGNTIYF
TGTGCCTGGAGTATTCGACAGCCCGTAACCTCTGGAAACACCATATATTTT
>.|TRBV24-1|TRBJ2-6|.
CATESPGQASGANVLTF
TGTGCCACCGAATCTCCCGGACAAGCCTCTGGGGCCAACGTCCTGACTTTC
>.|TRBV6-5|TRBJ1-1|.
CASSSRANTEAFF
TGTGCCAGCAGTTCAAGAGCGAACACTGAAGCTTTCTTT
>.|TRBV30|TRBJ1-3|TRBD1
CASTGTVDTIYF
TGTGCCTCGACCGGGACAGTCGACACCATATATTTT
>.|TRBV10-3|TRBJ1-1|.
CAISLTGLNTEAFF
TGTGCCATCAGTCTTACAGGGTTGAACACTGAAGCTTTCTTT
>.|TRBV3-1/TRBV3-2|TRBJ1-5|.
CASSQVGAQPQHF
TGTGCCAGCAGCCAAGTTGGGGCACAGCCCCAGCATTTT
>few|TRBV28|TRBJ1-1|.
CASMAAMNTEAFF
TGTGCCAGCATGGCGGCGATGAACACTGAAGCTTTCTTT
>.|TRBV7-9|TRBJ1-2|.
CASSLAGASNYGYTF
TGTGCCAGCAGCTTAGCGGGGGCCTCTAACTATGGCTACACCTTC
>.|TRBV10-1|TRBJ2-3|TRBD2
CASNPGGADTQYF
TGCGCCAGCAACCCCGGGGGGGCAGATACGCAGTATTTT
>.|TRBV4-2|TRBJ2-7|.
CASSQDRGYEQYF
TGTGCCAGCAGCCAAGACCGGGGTTACGAGCAGTACTTC
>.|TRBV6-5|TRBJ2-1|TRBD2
CASSSWLAGNNEQFF
TGTGCCAGCAGTTCCTGGCTAGCGGGGAACAATGAGCAGTTCTTC
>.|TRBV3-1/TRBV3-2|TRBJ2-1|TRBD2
CASWSGLLYNEQFF
TGTGCCAGCTGGTCGGGACTACTCTACAATGAGCAGTTCTTC
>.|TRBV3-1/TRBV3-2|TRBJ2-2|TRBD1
CASSQEMTGVPGELFF
TGTGCCAGCAGCCAAGAGATGACAGGGGTACCCGGGGAGCTGTTTTTT
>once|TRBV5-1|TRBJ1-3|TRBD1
CASSLGPEGGQRSGNTIYF
TGCGCCAGCAGCTTGGGTCCGGAGGGGGGACAGAGGTCTGGAAACACCATATATTTT
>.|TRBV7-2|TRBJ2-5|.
CASSRGTQETQYF
TGTGCCAGCAGCCGCGGGACCCAAGAGACCCAGTACTTC
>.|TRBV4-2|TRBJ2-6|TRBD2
CASSPGTKGPGANVLTF
TGTGCCAGCAGCCCAGGGACTAAGGGCCCTGGGGCCAACGTCCTGACTTTC
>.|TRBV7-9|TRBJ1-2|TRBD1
CASSVIPTGGSSNYGYTF
TGTGCCAGCAGTGTTATTCCGACAGGGGGGAGTTCAAACTATGGCTACACCTTC
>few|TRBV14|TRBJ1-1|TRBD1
CASSLSGGAEAFF
TGTGCCAGCAGCCTTTCAGGGGGCGCTGAAGCTTTCTTT
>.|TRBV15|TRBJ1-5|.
CATSRDVGGGQPQHF
TGTGCCACCAGCAGAGATGTGGGGGGAGGACAGCCCCAGCATTTT
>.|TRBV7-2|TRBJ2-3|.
CASSLVGGALAKDTQYF
TGTGCCAGCAGCTTAGTGGGGGGGGCGTTGGCCAAAGATACGCAGTATTTT
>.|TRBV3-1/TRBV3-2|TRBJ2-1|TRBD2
CASSPRLAGGPGSEQFF
TGTGCCAGCAGCCCCCGACTAGCGGGGGGGCCTGGGAGCGAGCAGTTCTTC
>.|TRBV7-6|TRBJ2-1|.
CASSLVPAGRVMDEQFF
TGTGCCAGCAGCTTAGTCCCGGCCGGCAGGGTCATGGATGAGCAGTTCTTC
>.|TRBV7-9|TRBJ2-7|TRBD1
CASSSADRDRSYEQYF
TGTGCCAGCAGCTCTGCCGACCGGGACAGGTCCTACGAGCAGTACTTC
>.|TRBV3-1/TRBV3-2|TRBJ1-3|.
CASSQGASSGNTIYF
TGTGCCAGCAGCCAGGGGGCGAGCTCTGGAAACACCATATATTTT
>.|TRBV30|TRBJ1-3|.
CAWGRGPGNTIYF
TGTGCCTGGGGCAGGGGCCCTGGAAACACCATATATTTT
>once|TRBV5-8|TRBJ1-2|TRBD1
CASNIFVRGQSNYGYTF
TGTGCCAGCAACATATTTGTTAGGGGACAGTCTAACTATGGCTACACCTTC
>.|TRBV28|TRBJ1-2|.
CASSFGLSGGYTF
TGTGCCAGCAGTTTCGGGTTGAGCGGTGGCTACACCTTC
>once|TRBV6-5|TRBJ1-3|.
CASTTGTGNTIYF
TGTGCCAGCACCACAGGGACAGGAAACACCATATATTTT
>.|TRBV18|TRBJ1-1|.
CASSPARGGTEAFF
TGTGCCAGCTCGCCCGCCCGGGGGGGCACTGAAGCTTTCTTT
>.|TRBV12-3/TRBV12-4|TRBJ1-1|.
CASSLRVGTEAFF
TGTGCCAGCAGCCTCAGGGTGGGCACTGAAGCTTTCTTT
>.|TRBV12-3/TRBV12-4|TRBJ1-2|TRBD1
CASSDRVYGYTF
TGTGCCAGCAGCGACAGGGTTTATGGCTACACCTTC
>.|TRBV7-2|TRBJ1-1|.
CASSLALRQATGNTEAFF
TGTGCCAGCAGCTTAGCGCTCCGACAGGCTACCGGGAACACTGAAGCTTTCTTT
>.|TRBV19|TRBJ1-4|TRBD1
CASSISTGRRNANEKLFF
TGTGCCAGTAGTATTTCGACAGGGCGGAGGAATGCTAATGAAAAACTGTTTTTT
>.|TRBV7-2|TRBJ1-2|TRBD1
CASSPRGTALYGYTF
TGTGCCAGCAGCCCCCGAGGGACAGCACTCTATGGCTACACCTTC
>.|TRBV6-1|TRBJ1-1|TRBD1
CASSFGTARNTEAFF
TGTGCCAGCAGTTTTGGGACAGCTCGGAACACTGAAGCTTTCTTT
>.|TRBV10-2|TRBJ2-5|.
CASRKRVGETQYF
TGCGCCAGCAGAAAGCGGGTGGGAGAGACCCAGTACTTC
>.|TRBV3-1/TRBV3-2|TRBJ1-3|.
CASSQNPQEFISGNTIYF
TGTGCCAGCAGCCAAAACCCCCAGGAATTCATCTCTGGAAACACCATATATTTT
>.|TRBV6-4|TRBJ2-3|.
CASSGTDTDTQYF
TGTGCCAGCAGTGGCACAGACACAGATACGCAGTATTTT
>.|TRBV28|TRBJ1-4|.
CASSIQGETNEKLFF
TGTGCCAGCAGTATCCAGGGTGAAACTAATGAAAAACTGTTTTTT
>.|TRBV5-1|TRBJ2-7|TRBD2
CASSPRSGGASYEQYF
TGCGCCAGCAGCCCCCGTAGCGGGGGGGCTTCCTACGAGCAGTACTTC
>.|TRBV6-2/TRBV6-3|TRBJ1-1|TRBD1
CASSPFGQGGDTEAFF
TGTGCCAGCAGCCCGTTTGGACAGGGCGGGGACACTGAAGCTTTCTTT
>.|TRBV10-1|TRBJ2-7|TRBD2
CASSGLAGGEQYF
TGCGCCAGCAGTGGGCTAGCGGGGGGCGAGCAGTACTTC
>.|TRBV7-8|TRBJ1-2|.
CASSSEAPTVRDGYTF
TGTGCCAGCAGCTCGGAAGCCCCGACTGTCAGGGATGGCTACACCTTC
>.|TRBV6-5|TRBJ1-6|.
CASSSRPGSPLHF
TGTGCCAGCAGTTCTCGTCCTGGCTCACCCCTCCACTTT